This T cell receptor (beta chain) appears in the sequencing data of a study of cytomegalovirus exposure and HLA in healthy donors. Overall study context: Some 80 million unique TCRs from HLA-typed donors were held in an early data release. Study-level results: According to the study, roughly 160 TCR beta chains were cytomegalovirus-associated. Sequencing depth roughly uniform across donors was assumed in presence/absence analyses.

V shed 7 bases and J shed 1 base, with 10 bases lying between them. CDR1 is SQVTM and CDR2 is ANQGSEA in the germline V gene. The CDR3 covers 12 residues. Vbeta (60) and Jbeta (13) primers were used in the PCR. In the original processing: In a later analysis, approximately 73 million unique TCR beta chains included roughly 11 million shared by two or more donors. Clones were read by immunoSEQ multiplex PCR, and TCRdb kept only the in-frame ones, dropping some. V, J and clone size were drawn from that table, and D and trimming were deduced from the DNA. Of more than 130,000 clones detected, 70% to 75% appear once; the ten largest clones hold 13% to 15%. Comments on this clone: What it binds is unknown.

This chain connects TRBV29-1 to TRBJ1-1; the D is unclear. The specimen sequenced was PBMCs. The origin of this receptor is a human donor in good health. The CDR3 DNA reads TGCAGCGCCCCTTCAGGGAACACTGAAGCTTTCTTT. Translation: CSAPSGNTEAFF.